The following is a T cell receptor (beta chain) sequence with its context. Produced via immunoSEQ multiplex PCR; TCRdb's table is partial and in-frame only. The table has about 59,000 clones, 83% seen once. Trimming cost V 5 bases and J 2 bases; bases outside gene matches: 11. This CDR3 has 16 amino acids. Germline values: CDR1 SGHTA, CDR2 FQGNSA. This entry belongs to a study of OX40 agonist ivuxolimab in advanced cancers. In the study overall: Prior anti-PD-1, anti-PD-L1 or anti-CTLA-4 therapy was allowed; 40% had some.

The source material was CD4+ or CD8+ T cells sorted from blood, sampled in a trial of the OX40 agonist ivuxolimab. The receptor was derived from an adult with an advanced solid tumor such as melanoma, head and neck, liver or kidney cancer. The chain recombines TRBV7-2 with TRBJ2-7; 8 nucleotides match TRBD2. CDR3 in amino acids: CASSPRPGGSTYEQYF. Here the CDR3 DNA reads TGTGCCAGCAGCCCTCGACCGGGGGGGTCTACCTACGAGCAGTACTTC.